Listed here is a single T cell receptor (beta chain). The target antigen is unknown. This sample is part of a study of STAT5B mutations in CD4+ large granular lymphocyte leukemia. Study conclusions and caveats: Main leukemic clonotypes were patient-specific, but around 25% appeared at low frequency elsewhere.

Sequencing was at survey level. Data came from immunoSEQ multiplex PCR; TCRdb stores just in-frame clones and leaves some out. Of fewer than 40,000 clones listed, over 65% are singletons. The clonotype was recovered from a human donor in good health. Sequencing used CD4+ T cells from blood buffy coats.

CDR3 residues: CASARGAGFGGELFF. The CDR3 DNA is TGTGCCAGCGCGCGAGGAGCGGGGTTTGGCGGGGAGCTGTTTTTT. The genes are TRBV18 and TRBJ2-2, with 7 positions matching TRBD2. CDR1 and CDR2 from the germline V gene are KGHSH and LQKENI. The CDR3 sequence is 15 residues long. Unmatched junction bases numbered 13, after V lost 8 bases and J lost 7 bases. The full variable domain, completed using reference TRBV18 and TRBJ2-2, is NAGVMQNPRHLVRRRGQEARLRCSPMKGHSHVYWYRQLPEEGLKFMVYLQKENIIDESGMPKERFSAEFPKEGPSILRIQQVVRGDSAAYFCASARGAGFGGELFFGEGSRLTVL.